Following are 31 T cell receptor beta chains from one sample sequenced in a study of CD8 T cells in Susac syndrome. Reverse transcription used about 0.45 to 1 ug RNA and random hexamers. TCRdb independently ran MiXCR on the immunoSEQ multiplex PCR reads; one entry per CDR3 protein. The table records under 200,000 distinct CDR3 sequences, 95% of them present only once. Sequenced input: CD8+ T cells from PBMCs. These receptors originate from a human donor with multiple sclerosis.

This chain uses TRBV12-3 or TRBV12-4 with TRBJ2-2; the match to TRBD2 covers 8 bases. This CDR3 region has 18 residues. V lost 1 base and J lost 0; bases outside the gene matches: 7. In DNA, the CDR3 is TGTGCCAGCAGTTTAGTTAGCGGGGCGGACCCGAACACCGGGGAGCTGTTTTTT. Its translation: CASSLVSGADPNTGELFF.

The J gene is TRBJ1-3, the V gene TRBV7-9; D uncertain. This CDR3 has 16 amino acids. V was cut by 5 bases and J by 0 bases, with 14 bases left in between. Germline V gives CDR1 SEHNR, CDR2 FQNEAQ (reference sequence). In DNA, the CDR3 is TGTGCCAGCAGCGACCCCGAAGTGGACTCTGGAAACACCATATATTTT. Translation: CASSDPEVDSGNTIYF.

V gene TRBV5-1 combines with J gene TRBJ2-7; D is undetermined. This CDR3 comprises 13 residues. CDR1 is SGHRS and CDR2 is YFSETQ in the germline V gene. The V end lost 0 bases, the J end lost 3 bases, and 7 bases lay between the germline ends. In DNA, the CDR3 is TGCGCCAGCAGCTTGGCACACGTCTACGAGCAGTACTTC. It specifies CASSLAHVYEQYF.

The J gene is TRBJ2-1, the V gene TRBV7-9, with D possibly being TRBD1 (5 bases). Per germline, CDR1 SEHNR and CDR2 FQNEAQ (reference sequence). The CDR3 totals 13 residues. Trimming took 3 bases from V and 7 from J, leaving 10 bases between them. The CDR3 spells CASSFRQLNEQFF. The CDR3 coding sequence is TGTGCCAGCAGCTTTCGACAGTTAAATGAGCAGTTCTTC.

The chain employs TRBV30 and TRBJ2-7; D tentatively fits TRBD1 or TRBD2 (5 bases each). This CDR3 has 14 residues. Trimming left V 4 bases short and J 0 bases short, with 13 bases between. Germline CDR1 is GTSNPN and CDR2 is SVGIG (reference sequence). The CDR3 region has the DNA TGTGCCTGGATCCGGGACGGAAGCTCCTACGAGCAGTACTTC. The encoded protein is CAWIRDGSSYEQYF.

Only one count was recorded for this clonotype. The CDR3: CASSTPDSHSYEQYF. The CDR3 DNA sequence: TGTGCCAGCAGCACTCCCGACAGTCACTCCTACGAGCAGTACTTC. The chain is built from TRBV7-9 and TRBJ2-7; D perhaps matches TRBD1 (5 bases). Per the germline V gene, CDR1 is SEHNR and CDR2 is FQNEAQ (reference sequence). V dropped 5 bases and J dropped 0 bases, with 14 bases sitting between them. The CDR3 runs 15 residues.

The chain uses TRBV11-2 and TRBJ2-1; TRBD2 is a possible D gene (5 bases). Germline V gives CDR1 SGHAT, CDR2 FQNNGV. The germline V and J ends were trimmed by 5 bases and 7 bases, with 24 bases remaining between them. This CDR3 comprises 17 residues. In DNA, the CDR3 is TGTGCCAGCAGCAACCCCGATTGGGCGGGCGGGTGGAATGAGCAGTTCTTC. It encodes CASSNPDWAGGWNEQFF.

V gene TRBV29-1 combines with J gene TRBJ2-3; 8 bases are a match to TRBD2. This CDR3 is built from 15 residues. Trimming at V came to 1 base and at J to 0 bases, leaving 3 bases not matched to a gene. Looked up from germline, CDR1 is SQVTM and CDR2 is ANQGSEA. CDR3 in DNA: TGCAGCGTTGAAGGGCTAGCGGGTAGCACAGATACGCAGTATTTT. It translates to CSVEGLAGSTDTQYF.

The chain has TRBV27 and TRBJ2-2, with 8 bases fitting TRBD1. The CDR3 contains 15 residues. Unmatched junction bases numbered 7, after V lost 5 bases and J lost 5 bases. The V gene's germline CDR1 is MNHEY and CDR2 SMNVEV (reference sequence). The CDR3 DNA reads TGTGCCAGCAGTCAAACAGGGGGGAGAACCGGGGAGCTGTTTTTT. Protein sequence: CASSQTGGRTGELFF.

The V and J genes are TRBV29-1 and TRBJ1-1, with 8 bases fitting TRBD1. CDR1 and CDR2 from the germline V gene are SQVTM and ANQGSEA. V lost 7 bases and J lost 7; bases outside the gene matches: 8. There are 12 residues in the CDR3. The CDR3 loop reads CSADDRGFEAFF. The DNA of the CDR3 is TGCAGCGCTGACGACAGGGGTTTTGAAGCTTTCTTT.

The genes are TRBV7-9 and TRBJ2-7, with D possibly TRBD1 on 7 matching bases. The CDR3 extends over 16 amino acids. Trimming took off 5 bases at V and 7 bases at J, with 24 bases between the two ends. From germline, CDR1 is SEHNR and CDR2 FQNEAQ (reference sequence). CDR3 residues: CASSDRDRPRGREQYF. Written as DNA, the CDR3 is TGTGCCAGCAGCGACCGGGACAGACCAAGGGGGAGGGAGCAGTACTTC.

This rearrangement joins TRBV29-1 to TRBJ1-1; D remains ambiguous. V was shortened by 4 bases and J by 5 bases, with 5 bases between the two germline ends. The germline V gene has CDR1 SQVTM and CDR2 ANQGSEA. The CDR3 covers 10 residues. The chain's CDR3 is CSVVFTEAFF. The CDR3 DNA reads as TGCAGCGTTGTCTTTACTGAAGCTTTCTTT.

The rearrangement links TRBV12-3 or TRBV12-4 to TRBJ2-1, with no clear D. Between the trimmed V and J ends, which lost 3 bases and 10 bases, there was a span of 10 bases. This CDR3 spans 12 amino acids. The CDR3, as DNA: TGTGCCAGCAGTTTTTCCCAACCAGAGCAGTTCTTC. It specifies CASSFSQPEQFF.

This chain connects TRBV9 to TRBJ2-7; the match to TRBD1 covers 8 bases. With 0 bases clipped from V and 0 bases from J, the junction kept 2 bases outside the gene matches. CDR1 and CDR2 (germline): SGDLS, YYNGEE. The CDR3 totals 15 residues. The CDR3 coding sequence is TGTGCCAGCAGCGTAGGGACAGGGCTCTCCTACGAGCAGTACTTC. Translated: CASSVGTGLSYEQYF. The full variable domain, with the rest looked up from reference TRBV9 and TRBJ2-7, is DSGVTQTPKHLITATGQRVTLRCSPRSGDLSVYWYQQSLDQGLQFLIQYYNGEERAKGNILERFSAQQFPDLHSELNLSSLELGDSALYFCASSVGTGLSYEQYFGPGTRLTVT.

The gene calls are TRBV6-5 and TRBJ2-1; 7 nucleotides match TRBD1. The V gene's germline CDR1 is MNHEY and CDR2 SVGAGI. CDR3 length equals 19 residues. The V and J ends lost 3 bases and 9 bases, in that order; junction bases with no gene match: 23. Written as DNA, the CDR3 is TGTGCCAGCAGTTATAGGTGTTTGCCGGGACAGCCTGATTTTTGTGAGCAGTTCTTC. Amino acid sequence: CASSYRCLPGQPDFCEQFF.

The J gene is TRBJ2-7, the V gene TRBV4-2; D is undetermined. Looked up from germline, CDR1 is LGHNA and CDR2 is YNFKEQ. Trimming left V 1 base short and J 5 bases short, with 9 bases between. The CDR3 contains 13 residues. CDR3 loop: CASSQVPRNEQYF. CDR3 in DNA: TGTGCCAGCAGCCAAGTCCCCCGGAACGAGCAGTACTTC.

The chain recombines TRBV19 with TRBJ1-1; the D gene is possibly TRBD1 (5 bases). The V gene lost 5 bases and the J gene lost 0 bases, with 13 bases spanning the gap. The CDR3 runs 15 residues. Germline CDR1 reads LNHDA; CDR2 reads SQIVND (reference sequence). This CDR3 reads CASSSGHHMNTEAFF. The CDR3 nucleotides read TGTGCCAGTAGTTCTGGACACCACATGAACACTGAAGCTTTCTTT.

The CDR3 DNA reads as TGTGCCAGCAGGACAGCGTTCGATGAGCAGTTCTTC. This encodes CASRTAFDEQFF. The chain uses TRBV5-6 and TRBJ2-1; D perhaps matches TRBD1 (5 bases). With 5 bases removed from V and 8 bases from J, the gap between germline ends came to 11 bases. Germline values: CDR1 SGHDT, CDR2 YYEEEE. The CDR3 covers 12 residues.

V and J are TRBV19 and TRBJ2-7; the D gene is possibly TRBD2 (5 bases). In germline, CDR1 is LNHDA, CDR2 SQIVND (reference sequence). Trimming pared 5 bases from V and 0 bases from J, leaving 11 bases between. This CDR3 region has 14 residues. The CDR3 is CASSVGGYSYEQYF. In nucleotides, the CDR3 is TGTGCCAGTAGTGTCGGCGGGTACTCCTACGAGCAGTACTTC.

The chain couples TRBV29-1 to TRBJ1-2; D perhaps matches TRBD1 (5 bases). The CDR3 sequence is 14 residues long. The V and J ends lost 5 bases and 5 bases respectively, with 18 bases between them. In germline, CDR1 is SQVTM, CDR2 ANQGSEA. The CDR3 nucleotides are TGCAGCGTTCCCGACAGCAACGCAAGATATGGCTACACCTTC. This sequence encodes CSVPDSNARYGYTF.

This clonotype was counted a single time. In nucleotides, the CDR3 is TGTGCCAGCAGTTTCGGATGGATACAAGAGACCCAGTACTTC. Its translation: CASSFGWIQETQYF. The rearrangement uses TRBV12-3 or TRBV12-4 and TRBJ2-5, with no clear D. V was trimmed by 3 bases and J by 2 bases, leaving 10 bases between them. The length of the CDR3 is 14 residues.

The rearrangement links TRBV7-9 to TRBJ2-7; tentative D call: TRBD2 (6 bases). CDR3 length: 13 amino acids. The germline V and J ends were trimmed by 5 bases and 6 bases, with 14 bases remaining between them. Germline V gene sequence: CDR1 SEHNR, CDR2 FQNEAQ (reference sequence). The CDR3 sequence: CASSRGIGGEQYF. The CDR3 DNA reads TGTGCCAGCAGCCGCGGGATCGGCGGCGAGCAGTACTTC.

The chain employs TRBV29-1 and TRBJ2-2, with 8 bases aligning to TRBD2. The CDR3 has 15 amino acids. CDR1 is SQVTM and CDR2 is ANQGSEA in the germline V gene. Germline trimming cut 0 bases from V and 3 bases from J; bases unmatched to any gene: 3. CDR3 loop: CSVEDPAGDTGELFF. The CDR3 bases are TGCAGCGTTGAAGATCCAGCGGGGGACACCGGGGAGCTGTTTTTT.

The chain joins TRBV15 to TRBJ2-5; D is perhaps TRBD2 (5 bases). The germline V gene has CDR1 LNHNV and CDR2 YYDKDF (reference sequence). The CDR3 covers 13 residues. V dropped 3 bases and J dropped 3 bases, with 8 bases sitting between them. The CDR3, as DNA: TGTGCCACCAGCAGGAGGGCGGAAGAGACCCAGTACTTC. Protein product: CATSRRAEETQYF.

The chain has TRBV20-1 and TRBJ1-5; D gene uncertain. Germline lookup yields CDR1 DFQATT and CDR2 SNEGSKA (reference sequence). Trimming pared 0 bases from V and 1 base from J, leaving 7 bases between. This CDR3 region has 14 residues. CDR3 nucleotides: TGCAGTGCTAGAGAGTCGGTGAGCAATCAGCCCCAGCATTTT. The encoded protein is CSARESVSNQPQHF.

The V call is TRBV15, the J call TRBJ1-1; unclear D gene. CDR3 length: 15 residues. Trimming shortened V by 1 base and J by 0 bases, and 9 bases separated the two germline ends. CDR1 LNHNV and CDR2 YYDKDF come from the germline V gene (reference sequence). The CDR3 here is CATSRARGLNTEAFF. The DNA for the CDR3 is TGTGCCACCAGCAGAGCGAGAGGGTTGAACACTGAAGCTTTCTTT. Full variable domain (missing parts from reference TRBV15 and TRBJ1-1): DAMVIQNPRYQVTQFGKPVTLSCSQTLNHNVMYWYQQKSSQAPKLLFHYYDKDFNNEADTPDNFQSRRPNTSFCFLDIRSPGLGDTAMYLCATSRARGLNTEAFFGQGTRLTVV.

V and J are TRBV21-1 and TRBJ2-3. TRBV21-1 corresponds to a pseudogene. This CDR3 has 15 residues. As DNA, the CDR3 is TGTGCCAGCAGCAGTAACAGACATAGCACAGATACGCAGTATTTT. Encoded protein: CASSSNRHSTDTQYF.

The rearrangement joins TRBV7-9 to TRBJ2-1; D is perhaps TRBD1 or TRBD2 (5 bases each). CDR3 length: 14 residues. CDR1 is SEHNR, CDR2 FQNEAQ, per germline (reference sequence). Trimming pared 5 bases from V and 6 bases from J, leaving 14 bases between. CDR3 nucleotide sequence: TGTGCCAGCAGCCCTGGACCGGGGCGCAATGAGCAGTTCTTC. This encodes CASSPGPGRNEQFF. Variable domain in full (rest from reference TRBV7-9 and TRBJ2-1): DTGVSQNPRHKITKRGQNVTFRCDPISEHNRLYWYRQTLGQGPEFLTYFQNEAQLEKSRLLSDRFSAERPKGSFSTLEIQRTEQGDSAMYLCASSPGPGRNEQFFGPGTRLTVL.

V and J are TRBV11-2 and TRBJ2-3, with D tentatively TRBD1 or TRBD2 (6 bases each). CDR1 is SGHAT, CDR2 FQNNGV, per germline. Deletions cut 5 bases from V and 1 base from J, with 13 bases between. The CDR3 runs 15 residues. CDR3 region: CASSQEGGGTDTQYF. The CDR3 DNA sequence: TGTGCCAGCAGCCAAGAGGGGGGAGGCACAGATACGCAGTATTTT.

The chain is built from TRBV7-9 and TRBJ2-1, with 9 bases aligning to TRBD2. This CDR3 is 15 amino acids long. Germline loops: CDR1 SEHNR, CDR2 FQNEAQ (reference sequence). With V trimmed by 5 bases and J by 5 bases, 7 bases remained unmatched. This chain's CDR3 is CASSPAGGLNNEQFF. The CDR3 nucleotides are TGTGCCAGCAGCCCAGCGGGAGGTCTAAACAATGAGCAGTTCTTC.

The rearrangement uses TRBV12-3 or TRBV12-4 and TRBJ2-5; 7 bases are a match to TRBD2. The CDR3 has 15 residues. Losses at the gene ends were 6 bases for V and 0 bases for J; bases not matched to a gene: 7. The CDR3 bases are TGTGCCAGCAGCCCGGGAGGTCAGTACCAAGAGACCCAGTACTTC. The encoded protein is CASSPGGQYQETQYF.